Listed here are 29 T cell receptor beta chains from one sample, sequenced in a study of blood T cells in healthy people across ages. PCR was performed a second time for roughly 7 to 12 cycles using a sample-barcoded 5' primer and a J-beta primer mix. MiXCR was run by TCRdb on the 5' RACE reads, yielding one entry per CDR3 protein. The repertoire holds 1,300,000 or so distinct CDR3 sequences, with approximately 59% as singletons. Sequenced input: blood. The receptors here all came from a man younger than 30 in good health.

This clonotype appeared a few times. This rearrangement joins TRBV15 to TRBJ2-7; D is perhaps TRBD2 (6 bases). The germline CDR1 and CDR2 sequences are LNHNV and YYDKDF (reference sequence). The CDR3 has 13 residues. Between the trimmed V and J ends, which lost 0 bases and 9 bases, there was a span of 12 bases. DNA of the CDR3: TGTGCCACCAGCAGAGAAGGGCGGGGTGGGCAGTACTTC. It codes for CATSREGRGGQYF.

The genes are TRBV13 and TRBJ2-1, with 10 bases lining up with TRBD2. The J call could be wrong; TRBJ2-7 is a better fit for the DNA end. Germline V gives CDR1 PRHDT, CDR2 FYEKMQ (reference sequence). The CDR3 runs 16 residues. The CDR3 loop is CASSGTSDPSYNEQYF. CDR3 nucleotides: TGTGCCAGCAGCGGGACTAGCGACCCCTCCTACAATGAGCAGTACTTC.

There are many counts of this clonotype. The V gene is TRBV28, the J gene TRBJ2-4; no clear D gene. The CDR3 length is 13 residues. Trimming left V 7 bases short and J 4 bases short, with 11 bases between. The germline gives CDR1 MDHEN, CDR2 SYDVKM. CDR3 residues: CASTAWDKNIQYF. The CDR3 region has the DNA TGTGCCAGCACCGCTTGGGATAAAAACATTCAGTACTTC. The full variable domain, rest sourced from reference TRBV28 and TRBJ2-4, is DVKVTQSSRYLVKRTGEKVFLECVQDMDHENMFWYRQDPGLGLRLIYFSYDVKMKEKGDIPEGYSVSREKKERFSLILESASTNQTSMYLCASTAWDKNIQYFGAGTRLSVL.

The table lists this clonotype with a few counts. This chain joins TRBV29-1 and TRBJ2-1; D call uncertain. Germline V gene sequence: CDR1 SQVTM, CDR2 ANQGSEA. The CDR3 runs to 14 residues. V was pared by 6 bases and J by 0 bases, with 12 bases between. Here the CDR3 reads CSVLDRSSYNEQFF. CDR3 nucleotide sequence: TGCAGCGTCCTGGATAGGAGCTCCTACAATGAGCAGTTCTTC.

The chain couples TRBV2 to TRBJ1-1; no firm D call. The germline V gene encodes CDR1 SNHLY and CDR2 FYNNEI. This CDR3 has 14 residues. V was pared by 1 base and J by 3 bases, with 9 bases between. The CDR3 here is CASSEERSYTEAFF. The DNA for the CDR3 is TGTGCCAGCAGTGAAGAGAGGAGTTACACTGAAGCTTTCTTT.

As DNA, the CDR3 is TGCAGCGCCATTCGTGGGACAGGGGACTATGGCTACACCTTC. Amino acid sequence: CSAIRGTGDYGYTF. This chain connects TRBV29-1 to TRBJ1-2; 10 bases agree with TRBD1. Germline CDR1 SQVTM, CDR2 ANQGSEA. This CDR3 is 14 amino acids long. V shed 7 bases, J shed 3 bases, and the junction held 8 bases outside the gene matches.

The CDR3 nucleotides read TGTGCCAGCAGTTTTCTCAGACTAGCGTTTCCCGCACCAGATAAGTACTTC. Translating gives CASSFLRLAFPAPDKYF. V and J are TRBV28 and TRBJ2-5, with TRBD2 identical over 8 bases. Germline CDR1 MDHEN, CDR2 SYDVKM. V shed 3 bases and J 12 bases; nucleotides not matched to a gene: 21. The CDR3 spans 17 residues.

This clonotype appeared a few times. This sequence joins TRBV2 and TRBJ1-2, with D possibly matching TRBD1 (5 bases). Germline-derived CDR1 and CDR2 are SNHLY and FYNNEI. V lost 2 bases to trimming and J lost 2 bases, with 15 bases between them. The CDR3 extends over 16 amino acids. The CDR3 nucleotides are TGTGCCAGCAGTGAAAAGGGACGAAGGACAAACTATGGCTACACCTTC. As protein: CASSEKGRRTNYGYTF. The full variable domain, its missing parts supplied by reference TRBV2 and TRBJ1-2, is EPEVTQTPSHQVTQMGQEVILRCVPISNHLYFYWYRQILGQKVEFLVSFYNNEISEKSEIFDDQFSVERPDGSNFTLKIRSTKLEDSAMYFCASSEKGRRTNYGYTFGSGTRLTVV.

This chain links TRBV20-1 with TRBJ2-5, with D possibly matching TRBD1 (5 bases). Germline V lookup: CDR1 DFQATT, CDR2 SNEGSKA (reference sequence). Trimming stripped 0 bases from V and 4 bases from J, with 12 bases between. The CDR3 runs to 14 residues. CDR3 sequence: CSARDQGVGETQYF. In DNA, the CDR3 is TGCAGTGCTAGAGATCAAGGGGTGGGAGAGACCCAGTACTTC.

In this sample, this clonotype turned up a few times. The chain is built from TRBV25-1 and TRBJ2-2; 9 bases line up with TRBD2. CDR1 is MGHDK, CDR2 SYGVNS, per germline. V was clipped by 6 bases and J by 5 bases; unmatched bases: 7. This CDR3 contains 15 residues. In nucleotides, the CDR3 is TGTGCCAGCAGCGCCGGGACTAGCTTAACCGGGGAGCTGTTTTTT. Translation gives CASSAGTSLTGELFF.

The chain is built from TRBV12-3 or TRBV12-4 and TRBJ2-5; D unresolved. V was shortened by 3 bases and J by 1 base, with 9 bases between the two germline ends. The CDR3 covers 14 residues. The DNA for the CDR3 is TGTGCCAGCAGTTTTGTACAGATCCAAGAGACCCAGTACTTC. Residues: CASSFVQIQETQYF.

CDR3 region: CASSPGGADYEQYF. For the CDR3, the DNA is TGTGCCAGCAGCCCCGGGGGGGCGGATTACGAGCAGTACTTC. The V and J genes are TRBV7-9 and TRBJ2-7, with 8 bases identical to TRBD2. Germline V CDR1 and CDR2: SEHNR, FQNEAQ (reference sequence). V lost 5 bases to trimming and J lost 4 bases; unmatched junction nucleotides: 7. CDR3 length: 14 amino acids.

V gene TRBV4-1 combines with J gene TRBJ2-1; 8 bases match TRBD2. In germline, CDR1 is MGHRA, CDR2 YSYEKL. Unmatched junction bases numbered 9, after V lost 1 base and J lost 4 bases. The CDR3 covers 17 residues. The CDR3 spells CASSQVGGRLDYNEQFF. Written as DNA, the CDR3 is TGCGCCAGCAGCCAAGTGGGCGGGAGGCTGGATTACAATGAGCAGTTCTTC.

The chain is built from TRBV15 and TRBJ2-1, with TRBD1 matching 9 bases. Germline V gene data show CDR1 as LNHNV and CDR2 as YYDKDF (reference sequence). The CDR3 has 16 amino acids. V lost 4 bases, J lost 9 bases, and 13 bases stayed unmatched. DNA of the CDR3: TGTGCCACCAGCACCTTTCCCGGGACAGGGTACGTTGAGCAGTTCTTC. Translated, it gives CATSTFPGTGYVEQFF.

The sample holds a few counts of this clonotype. The rearrangement uses TRBV27 and TRBJ2-7, with 9 nucleotides matching TRBD1. CDR3 length equals 14 residues. Germline V gene sequence: CDR1 MNHEY, CDR2 SMNVEV (reference sequence). J was trimmed by 4 bases and V by 5 bases; bases with no gene match: 6. The CDR3 region has the DNA TGTGCCAGCAGTGTTACAGGGGGCAGTTACGAGCAGTACTTC. Its protein product is CASSVTGGSYEQYF.

The rearrangement uses TRBV7-8 and TRBJ2-1; D is unresolved. Germline-derived CDR1 and CDR2 are SGHVS and FQNEAQ. V was cut by 5 bases and J by 8 bases, with 16 bases left in between. There are 14 residues in the CDR3. The CDR3 DNA reads as TGTGCCAGCAGCCTTAATCCTAGGCGACATGAGCAGTTCTTC. This sequence encodes CASSLNPRRHEQFF.

This clonotype was counted a few times. The chain links TRBV7-2 to TRBJ2-7; perhaps D is TRBD1 or TRBD2 (6 bases each). The germline V gene encodes CDR1 SGHTA and CDR2 FQGNSA. The CDR3 consists of 14 residues. The V end was cut by 3 bases, the J end by 4 bases, with 13 bases between. The CDR3 nucleotides are TGTGCCAGCAGCTTGGGGGGCAGGGATTACGAGCAGTACTTC. Amino acids: CASSLGGRDYEQYF.

The rearrangement joins TRBV20-1 to TRBJ2-7; D is ambiguous. The CDR3 length is 11 residues. The germline V gene has CDR1 DFQATT and CDR2 SNEGSKA (reference sequence). V was trimmed by 6 bases and J by 6 bases, leaving 12 bases between them. The CDR3: CSAPDLSEQYF. DNA for the CDR3: TGCAGTGCCCCGGACCTGTCCGAGCAGTACTTC.

This clonotype has more than one count but fewer than ten. The chain recombines TRBV6-2 or TRBV6-3 with TRBJ2-1; maybe TRBD2 (5 bases). The germline V gene encodes CDR1 MNHEY and CDR2 SVGEGT. There are 15 residues in the CDR3. Trimming stripped 4 bases from V and 0 bases from J, with 10 bases between. The CDR3 DNA sequence: TGTGCCAGCAGTTGGGTTGCGGGCTCCTACAATGAGCAGTTCTTC. Encoded protein: CASSWVAGSYNEQFF.

This chain joins TRBV11-2 and TRBJ2-3, with 11 bases matching TRBD2. After removal of 1 base from V and 6 bases from J, the junction contained 12 bases not matched to a gene. The CDR3 spans 18 residues. Germline values: CDR1 SGHAT, CDR2 FQNNGV. The chain's CDR3 is CASSLVVAGGNLTDTQYF. In DNA form, the CDR3 reads TGTGCCAGCAGCTTAGTGGTAGCGGGAGGGAATCTCACGGATACGCAGTATTTT. The variable domain in full, completed from reference TRBV11-2 and TRBJ2-3, reads EAGVAQSPRYKIIEKRQSVAFWCNPISGHATLYWYQQILGQGPKLLIQFQNNGVVDDSQLPKDRFSAERLKGVDSTLKIQPAKLEDSAVYLCASSLVVAGGNLTDTQYFGPGTRLTVL.

The gene calls are TRBV5-1 and TRBJ2-3; D call uncertain. The V end was cut by 0 bases, the J end by 2 bases, with 7 bases between. This CDR3 is 14 amino acids long. From germline, CDR1 is SGHRS and CDR2 YFSETQ. The CDR3, as DNA: TGCGCCAGCAGCTTGGGGGTCGACACAGATACGCAGTATTTT. This sequence encodes CASSLGVDTDTQYF.

This clonotype was detected only a few times. This chain connects TRBV12-5 to TRBJ2-3; D is possibly TRBD2 (5 bases). V shed 2 bases and J shed 4 bases, with 10 bases lying between them. The CDR3 totals 14 residues. Germline-derived CDR1 and CDR2 are LGHNT and FRNRAP. CDR3 sequence (DNA): TGTGCTAGTGGTTTGAGCCTAGCCCCAGATACGCAGTATTTT. Translation: CASGLSLAPDTQYF.

The CDR3 sequence is CASRLAGGPDGDIQYF. CDR3 coding DNA: TGTGCCAGCAGACTAGCGGGGGGGCCCGATGGAGACATTCAGTACTTC. This chain connects TRBV12-3 or TRBV12-4 to TRBJ2-4; TRBD2 matches at 13 bases. V trimming: 6 bases; J trimming: 8 bases; junction bases outside the gene matches: 10. CDR3 size: 16 residues.

This rearrangement joins TRBV27 to TRBJ2-1; 7 bases are a match to TRBD1. V lost 7 bases and J lost 4; bases outside the gene matches: 7. The germline V gene encodes CDR1 MNHEY and CDR2 SMNVEV (reference sequence). This CDR3 region has 14 residues. The CDR3 DNA reads as TGTGCCAGCACCCAAGGGACAGTATACAATGAGCAGTTCTTC. This codes for CASTQGTVYNEQFF.

This clonotype has just a few counts. The CDR3: CSARTSGTNEQFF. DNA for the CDR3: TGCAGTGCTAGGACTAGCGGGACCAATGAGCAGTTCTTC. This rearrangement joins TRBV20-1 to TRBJ2-1; 11 bases fit TRBD2. Trimming at V came to 3 bases and at J to 6 bases, leaving 1 base not matched to a gene. The CDR3 is 13 residues long. Germline V gives CDR1 DFQATT, CDR2 SNEGSKA (reference sequence).

This clonotype has just one count. The rearrangement links TRBV11-2 to TRBJ1-5; TRBD1 aligns across 8 bases. Trimming cost V 0 bases and J 5 bases; bases outside gene matches: 6. The CDR3 covers 16 residues. Per the germline V gene, CDR1 is SGHAT and CDR2 is FQNNGV. CDR3 loop: CASSLDAGGFDQPQHF. CDR3 sequence (DNA): TGTGCCAGCAGCTTAGATGCAGGGGGCTTTGATCAGCCCCAGCATTTT. Looking up the rest from reference TRBV11-2 and TRBJ1-5 gives the full variable domain: EAGVAQSPRYKIIEKRQSVAFWCNPISGHATLYWYQQILGQGPKLLIQFQNNGVVDDSQLPKDRFSAERLKGVDSTLKIQPAKLEDSAVYLCASSLDAGGFDQPQHFGDGTRLSIL.

The chain employs TRBV6-1 and TRBJ2-5; D uncertain. Trimming left V 7 bases short and J 11 bases short, with 11 bases between. Germline values: CDR1 MNHNS, CDR2 SASEGT. The CDR3 is made up of 10 amino acids. CDR3 region: CASIYGEQYF. CDR3 sequence (DNA): TGTGCCAGCATTTACGGTGAGCAGTACTTC.

This clonotype was seen only a few times. The chain carries TRBV12-3 or TRBV12-4 and TRBJ2-4, with TRBD2 as a possible D gene (5 bases). CDR3 size: 11 residues. With 3 bases removed from V and 11 bases from J, the gap between germline ends came to 8 bases. The CDR3 sequence is CASSFGEFQYF. The CDR3 nucleotides are TGTGCCAGCAGTTTCGGGGAGTTTCAGTACTTC.

J is TRBJ2-5 and V is TRBV4-3, with D hard to call. The CDR3 extends over 13 amino acids. Germline CDR1 and CDR2: LGHNA and YSLEER. Trimming cost V 0 bases and J 5 bases, with 7 bases left between them. The CDR3 sequence is CASSQDFMETQYF. CDR3 DNA: TGCGCCAGCAGCCAAGATTTTATGGAGACCCAGTACTTC.